This T cell receptor (beta chain) derives from a study of blood T cell repertoires in COVID-19. Turning to the study itself: Both acute and convalescent COVID-19 samples were obtained from the United States, Italy and Spain.

Clones were read by immunoSEQ multiplex PCR, and TCRdb kept only the in-frame ones, dropping some. Among 200,000 to 250,000 clones, around 90% were seen once, and the ten largest hold about 7%. There are 16 residues in the CDR3. Trimming shortened V by 2 bases and J by 5 bases, and 18 bases separated the two germline ends. Germline V gene sequence: CDR1 SGHTA, CDR2 FQGNSA. The study drew participants aged about 18 to 95 years from approximately 23 US areas. Assignment of participants to cohorts was predicated upon participant-reported clinical history. The J gene is TRBJ2-5, the V gene TRBV7-2; D possibly corresponds to TRBD2 (6 bases). The receptor was isolated from a man between 25 and 39 years old in a cohort exposed to, infected with or recovered from COVID-19 (not recorded which). Sequencing was performed on PBMCs or T cells enriched from blood (not recorded which). The CDR3 region is CASSLSASGRFETQYF. The CDR3 DNA sequence: TGTGCCAGCAGCTTAAGTGCCAGCGGGCGATTCGAGACCCAGTACTTC.